This T cell receptor beta chain was sequenced for a study of blood T cell repertoires in COVID-19. About the research overall: Sites across the United States, Italy and Spain contributed samples from acute and convalescent COVID-19. Sources were T cells, B-cell-depleted T cells, or PBMCs; the material itself was cDNA or gDNA.

CDR1 is SEHNR, CDR2 FQNEAQ, per germline (reference sequence). V lost 5 bases to trimming and J lost 4 bases, with 17 bases between them. The CDR3 covers 15 residues. The assay was immunoSEQ multiplex PCR, and TCRdb's table has in-frame clones only and misses some. This table holds 100,000 to 150,000 clones, around nine tenths found once. Those enrolled in Seattle joined during active infection and were followed longitudinally afterward. The rearrangement links TRBV7-9 to TRBJ2-5; D is perhaps TRBD2 (6 bases). The receptor was isolated from a woman in her 70s with COVID-19, enrolled during active disease. The sequenced sample was peripheral blood. CDR3 in amino acids: CASSPAGGWAETQYF. The CDR3 region has the DNA TGTGCCAGCAGCCCCGCCGGGGGATGGGCAGAGACCCAGTACTTC.